The 23 T cell receptor beta chains in this list originate from one sample, sequenced in a study of T cells in Graves' hyperthyroidism and ophthalmopathy (dated by TCRdb to the late 2010s). Library construction relied on multiplex PCR. The data were produced on an Illumina HiSeq 2000. TCR beta CDR3 regions were amplified from RNA transcripts. For the first round of RT-PCR on the TCR CDR3, the HTBI primer set was used together with the Qiagen OneStep RT-PCR kit. TCRdb ran its own pipeline on the public reads, namely fastp trimming at Q25 and MiXCR clone calling, and kept in-frame beta chains. Here each entry gathers all rows of one CDR3 protein and keeps the most common genes and DNA. The sample table records 600,000 to 700,000 distinct CDR3 sequences; approximately 14% of these occur just once. The top ten clones comprise around 4.5% of the sample. The sequencing sample was made of blood. The receptor source for this set is a woman aged 40-49 years with Graves' ophthalmopathy.

This clonotype turned up a few times. The chain recombines TRBV27 with TRBJ1-2; 7 bases are shared with TRBD1. CDR1 is MNHEY, CDR2 SMNVEV, per germline (reference sequence). Germline trimming cut 4 bases from V and 6 bases from J; bases unmatched to any gene: 8. The CDR3 is 14 amino acids. The CDR3 nucleotides are TGTGCCAGCAGTTCGAAGGGGGCAGTAAATGGCTACACCTTC. This sequence encodes CASSSKGAVNGYTF.

Ten or more counts support this clonotype. The V gene is TRBV12-3 or TRBV12-4, the J gene TRBJ2-5; TRBD2 agrees at 10 bases. The CDR3 loop spans 12 amino acids. Trimming cost V 11 bases and J 5 bases; bases outside gene matches: 5. In DNA, the CDR3 is TGTGCCGTAGCGGGAGGCGGGGAGACCCAGTACTTC. As protein: CAVAGGGETQYF.

This chain joins TRBV28 and TRBJ1-5; D gene unclear. The V gene lost 10 bases and the J gene lost 16 bases, with 23 bases spanning the gap. The germline CDR1 and CDR2 sequences are MDHEN and SYDVKM. The length of the CDR3 is 12 residues. CDR3: CAIGPGELEFHF. As DNA, the CDR3 is TGTGCCATCGGTCCCGGGGAACTCGAATTCCATTTT.

This clonotype was recorded at least ten times. The genes are TRBV5-1 and TRBJ2-7; D possibly corresponds to TRBD2 (6 bases). The CDR3 length is 12 residues. V shed 1 base and J shed 9 bases, with 11 bases lying between them. Germline lookup yields CDR1 SGHRS and CDR2 YFSETQ. The CDR3 sequence is CASSLPGVGQYF. CDR3 bases: TGCGCCAGCAGCTTGCCGGGAGTCGGGCAGTACTTC.

The sample holds many counts of this clonotype. CDR3: CASSPGLDLYF. The CDR3 DNA sequence: TGTGCCAGCTCACCAGGTTTGGACTTGTACTTC. The chain carries TRBV18 and TRBJ2-7; a weak D match, TRBD2 (5 bases). Trimming cost V 2 bases and J 12 bases, with 11 bases left between them. The CDR3 is 11 residues long. Germline CDR1 reads KGHSH; CDR2 reads LQKENI.

This clonotype has at least ten counts. The genes are TRBV11-1 and TRBJ2-5, with 9 bases that match TRBD2. This CDR3 spans 18 amino acids. J gave up 2 bases and V 5 bases, and 15 bases lay outside the gene matches. Germline V lookup: CDR1 SGHAT, CDR2 FQDESV (reference sequence). The CDR3, as DNA: TGTGCCAGCAGCCCAGTAGCGGGAGCCACGGTGGGGCAAGAGACCCAGTACTTC. It translates to CASSPVAGATVGQETQYF.

The chain employs TRBV25-1 and TRBJ1-6; D unclear. Germline CDR1 and CDR2: MGHDK and SYGVNS. The CDR3 is 15 residues long. Trimming stripped 2 bases from V and 2 bases from J, with 7 bases between. CDR3: CASSEHRTYNSPLHF. As DNA, the CDR3 is TGTGCCAGCAGTGAACATCGGACCTATAATTCACCCCTCCACTTT. Filled out from reference TRBV25-1 and TRBJ1-6, the complete variable domain reads EADIYQTPRYLVIGTGKKITLECSQTMGHDKMYWYQQDPGMELHLIHYSYGVNSTEKGDLSSESTVSRIRTEHFPLTLESARPSHTSQYLCASSEHRTYNSPLHFGNGTRLTVT.

This clonotype was observed at least ten times. The rearrangement uses TRBV6-2 or TRBV6-3 and TRBJ2-5, with D uncertain. The CDR3 extends over 13 amino acids. Germline V gives CDR1 MNHEY, CDR2 SVGEGT. Trimming cost V 6 bases and J 4 bases, with 12 bases left between them. The CDR3 is CASRILGVETQYF. Written as DNA, the CDR3 is TGTGCCAGCAGGATCCTTGGCGTAGAGACCCAGTACTTC.

A few counts support this clonotype. J is TRBJ2-1 and V is TRBV9; 7 bases agree with TRBD2. Per germline, CDR1 SGDLS and CDR2 YYNGEE. The CDR3 loop spans 15 amino acids. The ends lost 0 bases at V and 4 bases at J; junction bases unmatched: 4. CDR3 loop: CASSVESSGYNEQFF. The CDR3 DNA follows: TGTGCCAGCAGCGTAGAGTCTAGCGGTTACAATGAGCAGTTCTTC.

This clonotype was seen only a few times. This sequence joins TRBV5-5 and TRBJ1-2; D is possibly TRBD1 (5 bases). CDR3 length: 15 residues. The germline V and J ends were trimmed by 6 bases and 4 bases, with 19 bases remaining between them. Per the germline V gene, CDR1 is SGHKS and CDR2 is YYEKEE (reference sequence). This chain's CDR3 is CASTLEGRVTYGYTF. In DNA, the CDR3 is TGTGCCAGCACGTTGGAGGGACGGGTTACCTATGGCTACACCTTC.

A note on this clonotype: Since a much larger clone is just one base distant, this may be a read error. It is likely a read error, because the conserved phenylalanine at the end of the CDR3 is missing. This chain joins TRBV7-3 and TRBJ2-5, with 9 bases aligning to TRBD2. There are 15 residues in the CDR3. V was clipped by 3 bases and J by 3 bases; unmatched bases: 5. Germline-derived CDR1 and CDR2 are SGHTA and FQGTGA. CDR3 residues: CASSFRGGREETQYV. CDR3 nucleotides: TGTGCCAGCAGCTTTAGAGGCGGGAGGGAAGAGACCCAGTACGTC.

Only a few counts were recorded for this clonotype. The V and J genes are TRBV6-1 and TRBJ1-2; D possibly corresponds to TRBD1 (5 bases). V lost 7 bases and J 5 bases, leaving 17 bases between the germline ends. The CDR3 spans 14 residues. Looked up from germline, CDR1 is MNHNS and CDR2 is SASEGT. CDR3 residues: CASKKGPEGYGYTF. Here the CDR3 DNA reads TGTGCCAGCAAGAAGGGGCCAGAGGGGTATGGCTACACCTTC.

The chain has TRBV10-3 and TRBJ2-7; 12 nucleotides agree with TRBD2. The CDR3 contains 15 residues. Germline V CDR1 and CDR2: ENHRY, SYGVKD. Germline trimming cut 2 bases from V and 7 bases from J; bases unmatched to any gene: 6. The CDR3 DNA is TGTGCCATCAGTGAGCCGGGGCTAGCGGGAGGGGAGCAGTACTTC. It codes for CAISEPGLAGGEQYF.

The sample holds many counts of this clonotype. The rearrangement links TRBV6-5 to TRBJ1-2, with no clear D. V lost 0 bases to trimming and J lost 4 bases, with 6 bases between them. Germline V lookup: CDR1 MNHEY, CDR2 SVGAGI. CDR3 length: 13 residues. The CDR3 DNA reads TGTGCCAGCAGTTACTCGGGCAGCTATGGCTACACCTTC. It translates to CASSYSGSYGYTF.

This clonotype was recorded at least ten times. The chain is built from TRBV12-3 or TRBV12-4 and TRBJ2-4; weak D call: TRBD1 (6 bases). CDR3 length: 14 amino acids. V gave up 5 bases and J gave up 4 bases, with 12 bases separating them. As DNA, the CDR3 is TGTGCCAGCAGTCCCTCAGGGGCTAAAAACATTCAGTACTTC. As protein: CASSPSGAKNIQYF.

This clonotype has just a few counts. The chain recombines TRBV20-1 with TRBJ2-5; 8 positions match TRBD2. The CDR3 consists of 16 residues. CDR1 DFQATT and CDR2 SNEGSKA come from the germline V gene (reference sequence). Unmatched junction bases numbered 7, after V lost 1 base and J lost 0 bases. DNA for the CDR3: TGCAGTGCTAGAGGGATACTAGCGGAGTACCAAGAGACCCAGTACTTC. This encodes CSARGILAEYQETQYF.

At least ten counts were recorded for this clonotype. The chain joins TRBV27 to TRBJ2-2, with D perhaps matching TRBD2 (6 bases). Germline assignment: CDR1 MNHEY and CDR2 SMNVEV (reference sequence). V was trimmed by 6 bases and J by 2 bases, leaving 10 bases between them. The CDR3 spans 14 residues. The CDR3 region is CASRRDFNTGELFF. CDR3 DNA sequence: TGTGCCAGCAGACGGGACTTCAACACCGGGGAGCTGTTTTTT.

This clonotype was counted many times. V gene TRBV27 combines with J gene TRBJ2-5; TRBD2 matches 7 bases. CDR1 is MNHEY and CDR2 is SMNVEV in the germline V gene (reference sequence). Losses at the gene ends were 4 bases for V and 7 bases for J; bases not matched to a gene: 12. The CDR3 covers 15 residues. In DNA form, the CDR3 reads TGTGCCAGCAGTTCCCCCCTGCGGGGGAAGGGGACCCAGTACTTC. Encoded protein: CASSSPLRGKGTQYF.

The chain employs TRBV13 and TRBJ2-7; TRBD2 aligns across 8 bases. CDR1 PRHDT and CDR2 FYEKMQ come from the germline V gene (reference sequence). V shed 4 bases and J 2 bases; nucleotides not matched to a gene: 10. The CDR3 extends over 16 amino acids. CDR3 protein: CASSSHSGTRTYEQYF. DNA for the CDR3: TGTGCCAGCAGCTCTCACTCCGGGACTAGAACCTACGAGCAGTACTTC.

This clonotype was observed at least ten times. V usage is TRBV4-2 and J usage is TRBJ1-2; D perhaps matches TRBD1 (5 bases). Per the germline V gene, CDR1 is LGHNA and CDR2 is YNFKEQ. Deletions cut 0 bases from V and 4 bases from J, with 12 bases between. The CDR3 has 15 amino acids. Here the CDR3 DNA reads TGTGCCAGCAGCCAAGAAGGTCAGGGAGGCTATGGCTACACCTTC. It encodes CASSQEGQGGYGYTF.

This clonotype was detected only a few times. The rearrangement links TRBV27 to TRBJ2-5; 8 bases are shared with TRBD1. V dropped 3 bases and J dropped 3; count of bases not matched to a gene: 6. The CDR3 loop spans 15 amino acids. The V gene's germline CDR1 is MNHEY and CDR2 SMNVEV (reference sequence). CDR3: CASSFRRGREETQYF. CDR3 coding DNA: TGTGCCAGCAGTTTTCGCAGGGGGCGCGAAGAGACCCAGTACTTC.

The rearrangement joins TRBV2 to TRBJ2-2; 14 bases are a match to TRBD2. CDR1 is SNHLY, CDR2 FYNNEI, per germline. CDR3 length equals 18 residues. J was trimmed by 0 bases and V by 5 bases; bases with no gene match: 5. CDR3 residues: CASSRPTSGRANTGELFF. The DNA for the CDR3 is TGTGCCAGCAGTCGACCGACTAGCGGGAGGGCGAACACCGGGGAGCTGTTTTTT.

This clonotype was detected many times. The rearrangement uses TRBV11-1 and TRBJ2-7, with 12 bases identical to TRBD2. This CDR3 has 16 residues. Trimming removed 4 bases from V and 3 bases from J; junction bases left unmatched: 7. Germline assignment: CDR1 SGHAT and CDR2 FQDESV (reference sequence). As DNA, the CDR3 is TGTGCCAGCAGCTCCTCACTAGCGGGAGGTGGCTACGAGCAGTACTTC. As protein: CASSSSLAGGGYEQYF.